One and the same sample provided the 26 T cell receptor beta chains below, sequenced in a study of CD8+CD57+ T cells in acquired aplastic anemia. By flow cytometry, patients selected for sequencing had shown an expansion of CD8+CD57+ cells. Genomic DNA, the template, was used for profiling of the TCR beta VDJ and CDR3. TCRdb ran MiXCR on the reads and lists one entry per CDR3 protein. Of roughly 200,000 distinct CDR3 sequences listed, roughly three fifths are singletons. Sequenced: sorted CD4+, CD8+, or CD8+CD57+ T cells (not recorded which) from PBMCs. All receptors derive from a human donor with aplastic anemia.

The sample holds a few counts of this clonotype. The V call is TRBV7-2, the J call TRBJ1-5; D possibly corresponds to TRBD1 (5 bases). CDR3 size: 15 residues. In germline, CDR1 is SGHTA, CDR2 FQGNSA. Trimming left V 3 bases short and J 6 bases short, with 15 bases between. CDR3 protein: CASSLSAGLGQPQHF. DNA of the CDR3: TGTGCCAGCAGCTTGTCCGCAGGGTTGGGTCAGCCCCAGCATTTT. The full variable domain, with the rest looked up from reference TRBV7-2 and TRBJ1-5, is GAGVSQSPSNKVTEKGKDVELRCDPISGHTALYWYRQSLGQGLEFLIYFQGNSAPDKSGLPSDRFSAERTGGSVSTLTIQRTQQEDSAVYLCASSLSAGLGQPQHFGDGTRLSIL.

Concerning this clonotype itself: At one boundary the junction diverges from the germline segment, which might be a read error. The chain uses TRBV5-1 and TRBJ2-7, with D uncertain. Germline assignment: CDR1 SGHRS and CDR2 YFSETQ. CDR3 length: 14 amino acids. The CDR3, as DNA: TGTGCCAGCAGTTCCCCTGTGTACTCCTACGAGCAGTACTTC. Residues: CASSSPVYSYEQYF.

The V and J genes are TRBV20-1 and TRBJ2-7; possible D gene TRBD2, 6 bases. V lost 1 base and J lost 6, with 13 bases in between. This CDR3 contains 13 residues. Germline V CDR1 and CDR2: DFQATT, SNEGSKA (reference sequence). CDR3 bases: TGCAGTGCTAGAGTACCCGGAGGGGTCGAGCAGTACTTC. It encodes CSARVPGGVEQYF.

This clonotype was found many times. The rearrangement links TRBV5-1 to TRBJ1-1; 8 bases map to TRBD1. V trimming: 0 bases; J trimming: 4 bases; junction bases outside the gene matches: 5. The CDR3 contains 15 residues. Germline V gene data show CDR1 as SGHRS and CDR2 as YFSETQ. In nucleotides, the CDR3 is TGCGCCAGCAGCTTGGGGCAGGGGGCGAGCACTGAAGCTTTCTTT. Translation: CASSLGQGASTEAFF.

V and J are TRBV2 and TRBJ1-5; 7 bases fit TRBD1. From germline, CDR1 is SNHLY and CDR2 FYNNEI. V shed 5 bases and J 11 bases; nucleotides not matched to a gene: 12. This CDR3 spans 14 amino acids. Here the CDR3 DNA reads TGTGCCAGCAGTCGACAGGGCCTCGAGGCGGCCCAGCATTTT. As protein: CASSRQGLEAAQHF.

This chain uses TRBV5-1 with TRBJ2-6; D not certain. Germline CDR1 reads SGHRS; CDR2 reads YFSETQ. The CDR3 length is 15 residues. Trimming removed 0 bases from V and 4 bases from J, with 8 bases in between. The CDR3 sequence: CASSLDGSGANVLTF. CDR3 bases: TGCGCCAGCAGCTTGGACGGGTCGGGGGCCAACGTCCTGACTTTC.

V usage is TRBV24-1 and J usage is TRBJ2-6; D remains unclear. Trimming stripped 1 base from V and 4 bases from J, with 7 bases between. Looked up from germline, CDR1 is KGHDR and CDR2 is SFDVKD. The CDR3 has 15 amino acids. The CDR3 protein is CATSDFKRGANVLTF. CDR3 sequence (DNA): TGTGCCACCAGTGATTTCAAGCGCGGGGCCAACGTCCTGACTTTC.

The chain has TRBV12-3 or TRBV12-4 and TRBJ1-1; 7 bases are a match to TRBD1. This CDR3 contains 14 residues. V shed 10 bases and J 1 base; nucleotides not matched to a gene: 9. The CDR3 nucleotides are TGTGCCACCACCCGAGGGGGCCGGAACACTGAAGCTTTCTTT. It translates to CATTRGGRNTEAFF.

This chain links TRBV2 with TRBJ1-2, with TRBD1 as a possible D gene (6 bases). With 5 bases removed from V and 6 bases from J, the gap between germline ends came to 10 bases. CDR3 length: 12 amino acids. CDR1 and CDR2 (germline): SNHLY, FYNNEI. The CDR3 loop reads CASSPQGDGYTF. In DNA form, the CDR3 reads TGTGCCAGCAGTCCACAGGGAGATGGCTACACCTTC.

There are many counts of this clonotype. The chain uses TRBV7-6 and TRBJ1-6; possible D gene TRBD1, 5 bases. V was shortened by 5 bases and J by 10 bases, with 15 bases between the two germline ends. The CDR3 contains 14 residues. CDR1 SGHVS and CDR2 FNYEAQ come from the germline V gene. The CDR3 reads CASSASGVASPLHF. CDR3 sequence (DNA): TGTGCCAGCAGCGCTTCGGGGGTGGCCTCACCCCTCCACTTT. Full variable domain (remainder filled in from reference TRBV7-6 and TRBJ1-6): GAGVSQSPRYKVTKRGQDVALRCDPISGHVSLYWYRQALGQGPEFLTYFNYEAQQDKSGLPNDRFSAERPEGSISTLTIQRTEQRDSAMYRCASSASGVASPLHFGNGTRLTVT.

The sample holds many counts of this clonotype. The rearrangement joins TRBV7-9 to TRBJ1-1; 7 bases are shared with TRBD1. The length of the CDR3 is 14 residues. Germline CDR1 SEHNR, CDR2 FQNEAQ (reference sequence). Germline trimming cut 3 bases from V and 4 bases from J; bases unmatched to any gene: 5. In nucleotides, the CDR3 is TGTGCCAGCAGCTTTTCGACAGGGATCACTGAAGCTTTCTTT. Translated: CASSFSTGITEAFF.

The chain employs TRBV2 and TRBJ2-1, with D uncertain. Trimming cost V 2 bases and J 12 bases, with 14 bases left between them. CDR3 length: 13 residues. Germline V gene data show CDR1 as SNHLY and CDR2 as FYNNEI. CDR3 amino acids: CASSEHGYDGQFF. The CDR3 DNA reads as TGTGCCAGCAGTGAACATGGTTACGATGGGCAGTTCTTC. The full variable domain, rest sourced from reference TRBV2 and TRBJ2-1, is EPEVTQTPSHQVTQMGQEVILRCVPISNHLYFYWYRQILGQKVEFLVSFYNNEISEKSEIFDDQFSVERPDGSNFTLKIRSTKLEDSAMYFCASSEHGYDGQFFGPGTRLTVL.

The chain links TRBV20-1 to TRBJ1-2, with a possible D match to TRBD1 (5 bases). This CDR3 is built from 14 residues. V gave up 5 bases and J gave up 2 bases, with 15 bases separating them. CDR1 and CDR2 (germline): DFQATT, SNEGSKA (reference sequence). CDR3 sequence: CSAPAGGLNYGYTF. The CDR3 DNA reads as TGCAGTGCTCCGGCGGGGGGTTTGAACTATGGCTACACCTTC.

The CDR3 here is CASSPRLEQFF. The CDR3 coding sequence is TGTGCCAGCAGCCCGCGACTAGAGCAGTTCTTC. The V and J genes are TRBV7-2 and TRBJ2-1, with a possible D match to TRBD2 (5 bases). Germline V gives CDR1 SGHTA, CDR2 FQGNSA. This CDR3 is 11 amino acids long. V gave up 5 bases and J gave up 10 bases, with 9 bases separating them.

V and J are TRBV12-3 or TRBV12-4 and TRBJ2-3; the D gene could be TRBD1 or TRBD2 (6 bases each). Trimming shortened V by 5 bases and J by 6 bases, and 18 bases separated the two germline ends. The CDR3 extends over 15 amino acids. This chain's CDR3 is CASSDFGGRMDTQYF. CDR3 sequence (DNA): TGTGCCAGCAGTGACTTTGGGGGGCGCATGGATACGCAGTATTTT.

This clonotype is a singleton in its sample. The chain couples TRBV7-9 to TRBJ1-2; 7 positions match TRBD1. Germline CDR1 is SEHNR and CDR2 is FQNEAQ (reference sequence). V trimming: 5 bases; J trimming: 6 bases; junction bases outside the gene matches: 12. This CDR3 is built from 15 residues. CDR3 sequence (DNA): TGTGCCAGCAGCCAAGTTTCGGGGACAGAGAATGGCTACACCTTC. As protein: CASSQVSGTENGYTF.

The gene calls are TRBV12-3 or TRBV12-4 and TRBJ1-3, with 8 bases fitting TRBD1. After removal of 6 bases from V and 0 bases from J, the junction contained 16 bases not matched to a gene. The CDR3 is 19 amino acids. CDR3 sequence reads: CASSQSRRQGIHSGNTIYF. The CDR3 coding sequence is TGTGCCAGCAGCCAATCCCGGAGACAGGGGATTCACTCTGGAAACACCATATATTTT.

As regards this clonotype: This may arise from a read error, as a much more abundant clone is one base away. The chain joins TRBV5-5 to TRBJ2-4; 7 nucleotides match TRBD1. Germline V gene lookup returns CDR1 SGHKS and CDR2 YYEKEE (reference sequence). CDR3 length: 13 amino acids. J lost 7 bases, V lost 5 bases, and 6 bases had no gene match. CDR3 amino acids: CASRLPQGNIQYF. The CDR3 DNA follows: TGTGCCAGCAGGCTCCCACAGGGGAACATTCAGTACTTC.

This clonotype was recorded only once. The germline gene is not matched at one end of the junction; a read error may be the cause. J is TRBJ2-7 and V is TRBV20-1; D is possibly TRBD1 (8 bases). Germline V lookup: CDR1 DFQATT, CDR2 SNEGSKA (reference sequence). There are 13 residues in the CDR3. The DNA for the CDR3 is TGCAGTGCTTCGACGGACAGGGACTACGAGCAGTACTTT. Its protein product is CSASTDRDYEQYF.

The rearrangement joins TRBV2 to TRBJ2-7; 13 nucleotides agree with TRBD2. With V trimmed by 6 bases and J by 6 bases, 5 bases remained unmatched. CDR1 SNHLY and CDR2 FYNNEI come from the germline V gene. The length of the CDR3 is 14 residues. The CDR3 nucleotides are TGTGCCAGCAGCCCAACTAGCGGGAGGGCCGAGCAGTACTTC. This encodes CASSPTSGRAEQYF.

Concerning this clonotype: The junction differs from germline at one of its ends, possibly a read error. The V call is TRBV24-1, the J call TRBJ2-2; TRBD1 agrees at 9 bases. Germline V gives CDR1 KGHDR, CDR2 SFDVKD. The CDR3 loop spans 15 amino acids. DNA of the CDR3: TGCGCCACCAGTGAGGACAGGGGTTACACCGGGGAGCTGTTTTTT. Translating it yields CATSEDRGYTGELFF.

On this clonotype itself: The junction differs from germline at one of its ends, possibly a read error. The CDR3 loop is CASSASLDTEALF. For the CDR3, the DNA is TGTGCCAGCAGCGCATCTTTAGACACTGAAGCTCTCTTT. V gene TRBV25-1 combines with J gene TRBJ1-1; no clear D gene. This CDR3 comprises 13 residues. The germline gives CDR1 MGHDK, CDR2 SYGVNS.

Concerning this clonotype itself: Being one base from a much bigger clone, this may be a read error. The V call is TRBV12-3 or TRBV12-4, the J call TRBJ2-7; D is uncertain. This CDR3 has 13 amino acids. The germline V and J ends were trimmed by 5 bases and 1 base, with 9 bases remaining between them. CDR3 bases: TGTGCCAGCAGTCCCCCCCTTTCCTACGAGCAGTACTTC. Protein product: CASSPPLSYEQYF.

The chain couples TRBV20-1 to TRBJ2-5; weak D call: TRBD2 (5 bases). Germline V gene lookup returns CDR1 DFQATT and CDR2 SNEGSKA (reference sequence). The CDR3 totals 13 residues. V was shortened by 5 bases and J by 9 bases, with 19 bases between the two germline ends. For the CDR3, the DNA is TGCAGTGCTTCTGGAGGTGGAGACCTCGCCCAGTACTTC. Translation gives CSASGGGDLAQYF.

The J gene is TRBJ1-2, the V gene TRBV7-8; D unclear. Germline-derived CDR1 and CDR2 are SGHVS and FQNEAQ. Trimming removed 3 bases from V and 8 bases from J, with 13 bases in between. This CDR3 spans 13 amino acids. In DNA, the CDR3 is TGTGCCAGCAGCTTGGGAGACCGATACGGCTACACCTTC. Translating gives CASSLGDRYGYTF.

This clonotype has a count of ten or more. V gene TRBV7-6 combines with J gene TRBJ2-6; the D is unclear. This CDR3 is built from 15 residues. In germline, CDR1 is SGHVS, CDR2 FNYEAQ. V was shortened by 1 base and J by 3 bases, with 7 bases between the two germline ends. CDR3 amino acids: CASSLGSGGANVLTF. The DNA of the CDR3 is TGTGCCAGCAGCTTAGGTAGTGGTGGGGCCAACGTCCTGACTTTC. Together with reference TRBV7-6 and TRBJ2-6, the CDR3 gives the full variable domain: GAGVSQSPRYKVTKRGQDVALRCDPISGHVSLYWYRQALGQGPEFLTYFNYEAQQDKSGLPNDRFSAERPEGSISTLTIQRTEQRDSAMYRCASSLGSGGANVLTFGAGSRLTVL.